The 22 T cell receptor beta chains below were found in one sample sequenced in a study of cytomegalovirus exposure and HLA in healthy donors. Primers for the PCR totalled 60 Vbeta and 13 Jbeta. Clones were sequenced by immunoSEQ multiplex PCR, and TCRdb holds only the in-frame ones, with some missing. The table has around 150,000 clones, roughly 77% seen once. Sequencing input: PBMCs. The receptors originated from a human donor in good health.

V usage is TRBV19 and J usage is TRBJ1-2; 8 bases align to TRBD1. The germline V gene encodes CDR1 LNHDA and CDR2 SQIVND (reference sequence). Losses at the gene ends were 10 bases for V and 3 bases for J; bases not matched to a gene: 10. CDR3 length: 14 amino acids. CDR3: CATTGTGGDYGYTF. The CDR3 DNA is TGTGCCACAACCGGGACAGGAGGCGACTATGGCTACACCTTC.

This chain joins TRBV5-1 and TRBJ2-1; tentative D call: TRBD2 (5 bases). This CDR3 has 14 amino acids. Germline CDR1 SGHRS, CDR2 YFSETQ. Trimming shortened V by 5 bases and J by 5 bases, and 14 bases separated the two germline ends. This chain's CDR3 is CASRHQSGNNEQFF. DNA for the CDR3: TGCGCCAGCAGGCACCAGAGCGGAAACAATGAGCAGTTCTTC. Looking up the rest from reference TRBV5-1 and TRBJ2-1 gives the full variable domain: KAGVTQTPRYLIKTRGQQVTLSCSPISGHRSVSWYQQTPGQGLQFLFEYFSETQRNKGNFPGRFSGRQFSNSRSEMNVSTLELGDSALYLCASRHQSGNNEQFFGPGTRLTVL.

J is TRBJ2-2 and V is TRBV9, with 12 bases aligning to TRBD2. The germline CDR1 and CDR2 sequences are SGDLS and YYNGEE. The length of the CDR3 is 17 residues. V shed 1 base, J shed 7 bases, and the junction held 8 bases outside the gene matches. CDR3 sequence: CASSVRPTSGRYGELFF. The CDR3 region has the DNA TGTGCCAGCAGCGTAAGGCCTACTAGCGGGAGGTACGGGGAGCTGTTTTTT.

The chain combines TRBV28 with TRBJ2-2; perhaps TRBD2 as D (6 bases). The germline V and J ends were trimmed by 5 bases and 2 bases, with 15 bases remaining between them. CDR1 and CDR2 (germline): MDHEN, SYDVKM. This CDR3 comprises 16 residues. CDR3 in DNA: TGTGCCAGCAGTGAAGCCGGGACTCCTAACACCGGGGAGCTGTTTTTT. Its protein is CASSEAGTPNTGELFF.

The chain has TRBV5-6 and TRBJ2-3; D possibly corresponds to TRBD2 (5 bases). The CDR3 is 16 residues long. Deletions cut 4 bases from V and 6 bases from J, with 21 bases between. Per germline, CDR1 SGHDT and CDR2 YYEEEE. The CDR3 spells CASSEPGELVWDTQYF. CDR3 in DNA: TGTGCCAGCAGCGAACCCGGGGAGTTGGTCTGGGATACGCAGTATTTT.

A few counts support this clone. One junction end does not reproduce the germline sequence, and a read error may be involved. This rearrangement joins TRBV7-9 to TRBJ1-1; D remains unclear. Germline loops: CDR1 SEHNR, CDR2 FQNEAQ (reference sequence). This CDR3 spans 12 amino acids. The CDR3 DNA sequence: TGTTCCAGCAGCCAGGTGAACACTGAAGCTTTCTTT. Its protein is CSSSQVNTEAFF.

The J gene is TRBJ2-5, the V gene TRBV18; D call uncertain. This CDR3 is built from 12 residues. Germline V CDR1 and CDR2: KGHSH, LQKENI. V lost 0 bases and J lost 5, with 4 bases in between. The CDR3 DNA is TGTGCCAGCTCACCACCTGAGGAGACCCAGTACTTC. Translation: CASSPPEETQYF.

This chain connects TRBV25-1 to TRBJ1-1; a possible D gene is TRBD1 (6 bases). The CDR3 totals 14 residues. Germline V gene lookup returns CDR1 MGHDK and CDR2 SYGVNS. V was cut by 6 bases and J by 1 base, with 12 bases left in between. CDR3 in DNA: TGTGCCAGCAGAGCCTCGGGACAGAACACTGAAGCTTTCTTT. This encodes CASRASGQNTEAFF.

This clone is a singleton in its sample. This chain uses TRBV14 with TRBJ1-2; D perhaps matches TRBD1 (5 bases). Trimming left V 3 bases short and J 5 bases short, with 22 bases between. CDR1 is SGHDN and CDR2 is FVKESK in the germline V gene. The CDR3 is made up of 17 amino acids. In nucleotides, the CDR3 is TGTGCCAGCAGCCAGGAAAGTCGAGGACGACAGCGTTATGGCTACACCTTC. Translated: CASSQESRGRQRYGYTF.

The chain employs TRBV11-2 and TRBJ2-7, with D unclear. The V and J ends lost 6 bases and 3 bases respectively, with 12 bases between them. This CDR3 has 13 residues. Germline CDR1 and CDR2: SGHAT and FQNNGV. DNA for the CDR3: TGTGCCAGCAGTTTTCACGGTCACTACGAGCAGTACTTC. This codes for CASSFHGHYEQYF. The full variable domain, its missing parts supplied by reference TRBV11-2 and TRBJ2-7, is EAGVAQSPRYKIIEKRQSVAFWCNPISGHATLYWYQQILGQGPKLLIQFQNNGVVDDSQLPKDRFSAERLKGVDSTLKIQPAKLEDSAVYLCASSFHGHYEQYFGPGTRLTVT.

V gene TRBV27 combines with J gene TRBJ2-7; perhaps TRBD2 as D (5 bases). This CDR3 is 13 amino acids long. The germline CDR1 and CDR2 sequences are MNHEY and SMNVEV (reference sequence). V shed 3 bases and J shed 2 bases, with 8 bases lying between them. The CDR3 DNA reads as TGTGCCAGCAGTTTCCGGGATACCTACGAGCAGTACTTC. Translation gives CASSFRDTYEQYF.

V gene TRBV5-1 combines with J gene TRBJ1-3; D is perhaps TRBD1 (6 bases). V was cut by 5 bases and J by 0 bases, with 12 bases left in between. CDR3 length: 15 amino acids. CDR1 SGHRS and CDR2 YFSETQ come from the germline V gene. CDR3 sequence: CASRPNRDSGNTIYF. For the CDR3, the DNA is TGCGCCAGCAGGCCTAACAGGGACTCTGGAAACACCATATATTTT. The full variable domain, completed using reference TRBV5-1 and TRBJ1-3, is KAGVTQTPRYLIKTRGQQVTLSCSPISGHRSVSWYQQTPGQGLQFLFEYFSETQRNKGNFPGRFSGRQFSNSRSEMNVSTLELGDSALYLCASRPNRDSGNTIYFGEGSWLTVV.

The chain combines TRBV30 with TRBJ2-2, with 7 bases fitting TRBD1. Germline loops: CDR1 GTSNPN, CDR2 SVGIG (reference sequence). Germline trimming cut 1 base from V and 4 bases from J; bases unmatched to any gene: 6. The CDR3 is made up of 15 amino acids. CDR3 amino acids: CAWSGQGETTGELFF. The CDR3 DNA follows: TGTGCCTGGAGTGGACAGGGTGAAACCACCGGGGAGCTGTTTTTT.

The chain employs TRBV5-1 and TRBJ1-2; 7 bases match TRBD1. This CDR3 is built from 14 residues. V lost 4 bases and J lost 2; bases outside the gene matches: 5. Germline CDR1 reads SGHRS; CDR2 reads YFSETQ. CDR3 residues: CASSPEGANYGYTF. The CDR3 DNA follows: TGCGCCAGCAGCCCAGAGGGGGCCAACTATGGCTACACCTTC.

This chain uses TRBV19 with TRBJ1-1; TRBD1 might be the D (6 bases). This CDR3 has 17 residues. With 1 base removed from V and 0 bases from J, the gap between germline ends came to 15 bases. Per germline, CDR1 LNHDA and CDR2 SQIVND (reference sequence). The CDR3 here is CASSIAGAHLLNTEAFF. The CDR3 DNA reads as TGTGCCAGTAGTATAGCAGGGGCCCATCTTTTGAACACTGAAGCTTTCTTT.

Concerning this clone itself: One end of the junction fails to match germline, which may point to a read error. The CDR3, as DNA: TGTGCCAGCGGTTACTATCCGGGGACAGGGGTCGATGAGCAGTTCTTC. This gives the protein CASGYYPGTGVDEQFF. The chain combines TRBV6-6 with TRBJ2-1; TRBD1 matches 10 bases. The CDR3 totals 16 residues. Germline CDR1 is MNHNY and CDR2 is SVGAGI (reference sequence).

DNA for the CDR3: TGTGCCAGCAGTTTGAGGTCAGGGTGGCGTCAGCCCCAGCATTTT. It specifies CASSLRSGWRQPQHF. The V call is TRBV28, the J call TRBJ1-5, with D maybe TRBD1 (5 bases). The V gene's germline CDR1 is MDHEN and CDR2 SYDVKM. The CDR3 is made up of 15 amino acids. The V and J ends lost 3 bases and 6 bases respectively, with 15 bases between them.

The rearrangement joins TRBV4-3 to TRBJ2-5; D might be TRBD2 (5 bases). Per the germline V gene, CDR1 is LGHNA and CDR2 is YSLEER. The CDR3 contains 16 residues. Trimming cost V 0 bases and J 4 bases, with 15 bases left between them. The chain's CDR3 is CASSQDAGANGETQYF. The CDR3 DNA follows: TGCGCCAGCAGCCAAGACGCGGGCGCGAATGGAGAGACCCAGTACTTC.

In this sample, this clone turned up a few times. V gene TRBV25-1 combines with J gene TRBJ1-1; D gene unclear. In germline, CDR1 is MGHDK, CDR2 SYGVNS. Trimming cost V 2 bases and J 1 base, with 5 bases left between them. CDR3 length: 13 amino acids. The chain's CDR3 is CASSEGWNTEAFF. The CDR3 DNA reads TGTGCCAGCAGTGAAGGCTGGAACACTGAAGCTTTCTTT.

The chain couples TRBV7-2 to TRBJ1-4, with 10 bases identical to TRBD1. The CDR3 spans 17 residues. From germline, CDR1 is SGHTA and CDR2 FQGNSA. V lost 5 bases, J lost 4 bases, and 10 bases stayed unmatched. The CDR3 loop is CASSLRPGTGVNEKLFF. CDR3 nucleotides: TGTGCCAGCAGCCTCAGACCAGGGACAGGGGTTAATGAAAAACTGTTTTTT.

The J gene is TRBJ1-2, the V gene TRBV19, with 7 bases aligning to TRBD1. This CDR3 is 13 amino acids long. The germline V gene encodes CDR1 LNHDA and CDR2 SQIVND (reference sequence). V was clipped by 6 bases and J by 7 bases; unmatched bases: 8. The CDR3 loop reads CASSPDRELGYTF. In nucleotides, the CDR3 is TGTGCCAGTAGCCCTGACAGGGAGCTTGGCTACACCTTC.

The CDR3 DNA is TGTGCCAGCATCCTACAGGGTGGTATGAACACTGAAGCTTTCTTT. Protein: CASILQGGMNTEAFF. The chain combines TRBV2 with TRBJ1-1; D may be TRBD1 (6 bases). The germline gives CDR1 SNHLY, CDR2 FYNNEI. V was pared by 7 bases and J by 0 bases, with 15 bases between. The CDR3 covers 15 residues.